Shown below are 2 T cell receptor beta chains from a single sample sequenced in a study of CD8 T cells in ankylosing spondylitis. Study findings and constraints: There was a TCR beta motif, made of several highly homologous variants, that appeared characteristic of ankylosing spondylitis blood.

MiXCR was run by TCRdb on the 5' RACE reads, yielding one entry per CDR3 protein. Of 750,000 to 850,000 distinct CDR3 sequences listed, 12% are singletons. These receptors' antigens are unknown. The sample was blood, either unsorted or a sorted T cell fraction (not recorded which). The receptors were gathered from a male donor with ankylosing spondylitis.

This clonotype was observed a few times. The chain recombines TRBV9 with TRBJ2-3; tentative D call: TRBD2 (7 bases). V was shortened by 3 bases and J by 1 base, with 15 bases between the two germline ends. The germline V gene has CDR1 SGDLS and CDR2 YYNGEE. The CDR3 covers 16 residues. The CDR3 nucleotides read TGTGCCAGCAGCGGGACGGGGGGCTCGGGCACAGATACGCAGTATTTT. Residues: CASSGTGGSGTDTQYF.

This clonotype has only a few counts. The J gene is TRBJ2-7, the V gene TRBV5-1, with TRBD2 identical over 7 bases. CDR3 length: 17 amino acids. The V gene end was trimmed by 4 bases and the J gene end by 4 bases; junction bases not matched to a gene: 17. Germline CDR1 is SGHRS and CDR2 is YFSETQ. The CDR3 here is CASSGRNRDYRGYEQYF. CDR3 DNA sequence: TGCGCCAGCAGCGGAAGAAACCGGGACTATCGAGGTTACGAGCAGTACTTC.